This TCR beta chain originates from a study of T cell responses to AZD1222 COVID-19 vaccine. Points from the study as a whole: Clonal diversity was possibly underestimated, and white British individuals and females predominated among donors.

The germline CDR1 and CDR2 sequences are MNHEY and SMNVEV (reference sequence). Trimming removed 3 bases from V and 1 base from J; junction bases left unmatched: 3. CDR3 length equals 15 residues. Profiling relied on immunoSEQ multiplex PCR, and the TCRdb table lists in-frame clones only, not all of them. This table holds about 150,000 clones, 90% to 95% found once. As for this clone: The antigen is unknown.

This chain connects TRBV27 to TRBJ2-1; TRBD2 matches 7 bases. The sequence was collected from an adult in good health. Specimen: peripheral blood, collected on day 0 of AZD1222 vaccination. Here the CDR3 reads CASSFRTSSYNEQFF. The CDR3 DNA sequence: TGTGCCAGCAGTTTCAGGACTAGTTCCTACAATGAGCAGTTCTTC.